What follows are 30 T cell receptor beta chains derived from one specimen sequenced in a study of regulatory T cells in long-lasting Graves disease. Described time point: newly diagnosed GD, antithyroid drugs for less than 3 months. The authors made the TCR library using RNA they extracted from PBMCs. HTBI primers from iRepertoire and Arm-PCR of CDR3 regions yielded the TCR beta libraries. TCRdb itself ran the multiplex PCR reads through MiXCR, one entry per CDR3 protein. The sample lists about 540,000 distinct CDR3 sequences, about 13% occurring once. The sample was also reused in another study, on T cells in Graves' hyperthyroidism and ophthalmopathy.

The sample was peripheral blood mononuclear cells (PBMCs), taken at new diagnosis, from a patient treated with antithyroid drugs. These receptors were obtained from a man younger than 40 with Graves disease.

This clonotype was seen at least ten times. This sequence joins TRBV18 and TRBJ2-1; D ambiguous. The V end was cut by 6 bases, the J end by 8 bases, with 20 bases between. The V gene's germline CDR1 is KGHSH and CDR2 LQKENI. This CDR3 spans 15 amino acids. CDR3 amino acids: CASSQMIPSLHEQFF. CDR3 DNA sequence: TGTGCCAGCTCCCAAATGATTCCTAGTCTACATGAGCAGTTCTTC.

This chain joins TRBV10-1 and TRBJ2-2; D perhaps matches TRBD2 (5 bases). With 8 bases removed from V and 5 bases from J, the gap between germline ends came to 18 bases. The CDR3 is 15 amino acids. The germline V gene encodes CDR1 WNHNN and CDR2 SYGVQD (reference sequence). CDR3 sequence (DNA): TGCGCCAGCGAAGACTTCAGCCCGGGGACCGGGGAGCTGTTTTTT. This gives the protein CASEDFSPGTGELFF.

The table lists this clonotype with many counts. V usage is TRBV6-2 or TRBV6-3 and J usage is TRBJ2-3; 8 nucleotides match TRBD2. The CDR3 has 19 residues. In germline, CDR1 is MNHEY, CDR2 SVGEGT. V dropped 0 bases and J dropped 1; count of bases not matched to a gene: 12. The CDR3 here is CASSYSSTSLAGGTDTQYF. CDR3 DNA sequence: TGTGCCAGCAGTTACTCTTCAACCTCCCTAGCGGGTGGCACAGATACGCAGTATTTT.

For this clonotype: This may be a read error, as it is one base from a much larger clone. The chain is built from TRBV20-1 and TRBJ2-5, with 10 positions matching TRBD2. Germline loops: CDR1 DFQATT, CDR2 SNEGSKA (reference sequence). CDR3 length: 14 amino acids. In DNA, the CDR3 is TGCAGTGCTAAAAGCGGGAGGGGTCAAGGGACCCAGTACTTC. Translated, it gives CSAKSGRGQGTQYF.

This clonotype appeared a few times. This sequence joins TRBV5-1 and TRBJ2-3; tentatively, D is TRBD2 (5 bases). This CDR3 contains 14 residues. V shed 2 bases and J shed 2 bases, with 9 bases lying between them. Germline assignment: CDR1 SGHRS and CDR2 YFSETQ. Here the CDR3 DNA reads TGCGCCAGCAGCTTCGGACTCATCACAGATACGCAGTATTTT. Translating it yields CASSFGLITDTQYF.

This clonotype has ten or more counts. The V gene is TRBV20-1, the J gene TRBJ2-7; weak D call: TRBD2 (6 bases). Germline assignment: CDR1 DFQATT and CDR2 SNEGSKA (reference sequence). V shed 0 bases and J shed 1 base, with 13 bases lying between them. The CDR3 spans 15 residues. CDR3 loop: CSARDQGGTSYEQYF. CDR3 sequence (DNA): TGCAGTGCTAGAGATCAGGGAGGTACTTCCTACGAGCAGTACTTC.

In its sample, this clonotype was seen many times. CDR3 region: CSAFRTGKEMTGELFF. CDR3 in DNA: TGCAGTGCTTTTCGGACAGGGAAGGAAATGACCGGGGAGCTGTTTTTT. The V gene is TRBV20-1, the J gene TRBJ2-2; 8 bases are a match to TRBD1. The V gene end was trimmed by 5 bases and the J gene end by 5 bases; junction bases not matched to a gene: 13. This CDR3 comprises 16 residues. Per the germline V gene, CDR1 is DFQATT and CDR2 is SNEGSKA (reference sequence).

This clonotype was seen only once. The chain employs TRBV12-5 and TRBJ2-2; 8 positions agree with TRBD2. The CDR3 is 18 amino acids. The V and J ends lost 4 bases and 0 bases, in that order; junction bases with no gene match: 10. Germline CDR1 is LGHNT and CDR2 is FRNRAP. The CDR3 sequence is CASGYPPAGVTNTGELFF. As DNA, the CDR3 is TGTGCTAGTGGTTACCCCCCAGCGGGAGTGACGAACACCGGGGAGCTGTTTTTT.

This clonotype was counted at least ten times. V gene TRBV20-1 combines with J gene TRBJ2-5; 11 positions match TRBD2. Germline V gene lookup returns CDR1 DFQATT and CDR2 SNEGSKA (reference sequence). The CDR3 covers 19 residues. Trimming at V came to 5 bases and at J to 5 bases, leaving 22 bases not matched to a gene. The CDR3 nucleotides are TGCAGTGCTGCCTCGTACCTAAGACTAGCGGGGAAAGGAGGGGAGACCCAGTACTTC. It is translated as CSAASYLRLAGKGGETQYF.

The V and J genes are TRBV7-2 and TRBJ2-5, with TRBD1 as a possible D gene (6 bases). Trimming left V 6 bases short and J 3 bases short, with 20 bases between. The CDR3 totals 16 residues. Germline V gene lookup returns CDR1 SGHTA and CDR2 FQGNSA. The CDR3 here is CASRAPRGQVKETQYF. CDR3 coding DNA: TGTGCCAGCAGAGCCCCCAGGGGCCAAGTTAAAGAGACCCAGTACTTC. Drawing the rest from reference TRBV7-2 and TRBJ2-5, the complete variable domain is GAGVSQSPSNKVTEKGKDVELRCDPISGHTALYWYRQSLGQGLEFLIYFQGNSAPDKSGLPSDRFSAERTGGSVSTLTIQRTQQEDSAVYLCASRAPRGQVKETQYFGPGTRLLVL.

The sample holds many counts of this clonotype. The chain uses TRBV2 and TRBJ2-1; TRBD2 might be the D (6 bases). CDR1 is SNHLY, CDR2 FYNNEI, per germline. V lost 8 bases to trimming and J lost 7 bases, with 15 bases between them. This CDR3 has 13 amino acids. Here the CDR3 reads CASRAGLFNEQFF. CDR3 nucleotides: TGTGCCAGCCGAGCAGGACTATTTAATGAGCAGTTCTTC.

This clonotype was recorded many times. J is TRBJ1-4 and V is TRBV12-3 or TRBV12-4; D remains unclear. Trimming removed 3 bases from V and 7 bases from J, with 9 bases in between. The CDR3 sequence is 13 residues long. CDR3 DNA: TGTGCCAGCAGTTTGGGGAAAAGTGAAAAACTGTTTTTT. It translates to CASSLGKSEKLFF.

There are many counts of this clonotype. This chain uses TRBV12-3 or TRBV12-4 with TRBJ2-7, with D perhaps TRBD1 or TRBD2 (6 bases each). CDR3 length: 15 residues. V was clipped by 3 bases and J by 5 bases, with 17 bases between them. CDR3 in amino acids: CASSLSWGAANEQYF. In nucleotides, the CDR3 is TGTGCCAGCAGTTTGAGCTGGGGGGCGGCAAACGAGCAGTACTTC.

This clonotype was counted ten times or more. This chain uses TRBV9 with TRBJ2-1; possible D gene TRBD1, 5 bases. Germline V CDR1 and CDR2: SGDLS, YYNGEE. The CDR3 has 12 amino acids. V was clipped by 0 bases and J by 10 bases, with 8 bases between them. CDR3 amino acids: CASSVVGREQFF. The CDR3 DNA is TGTGCCAGCAGCGTAGTGGGGCGGGAGCAGTTCTTC.

This chain uses TRBV6-1 with TRBJ2-5, with 12 bases that match TRBD2. CDR1 and CDR2 (germline): MNHNS, SASEGT. The V and J ends lost 8 bases and 5 bases, in that order; junction bases with no gene match: 12. CDR3 length equals 16 residues. The CDR3: CASSPRQTSGRETQYF. DNA of the CDR3: TGTGCCAGCTCACCACGACAAACTAGCGGGAGGGAGACCCAGTACTTC.

This clonotype was counted at least ten times. The chain uses TRBV20-1 and TRBJ2-3, with D hard to call. V was cut by 3 bases and J by 8 bases, with 18 bases left in between. Germline V gene lookup returns CDR1 DFQATT and CDR2 SNEGSKA (reference sequence). CDR3 size: 14 residues. CDR3 bases: TGCAGTGCTAGCCCCCTAGTGGGTTTGGGTACGCAGTATTTT. This gives the protein CSASPLVGLGTQYF.

This clonotype was picked up many times. The V gene is TRBV5-6, the J gene TRBJ1-2; 7 bases fit TRBD1. This CDR3 region has 16 residues. Germline V gene data show CDR1 as SGHDT and CDR2 as YYEEEE. Losses at the gene ends were 4 bases for V and 4 bases for J; bases not matched to a gene: 13. CDR3 protein: CASSPVAGGVGYGYTF. The CDR3 nucleotides read TGTGCCAGCAGCCCGGTCGCAGGGGGGGTTGGCTATGGCTACACCTTC.

The V and J genes are TRBV5-6 and TRBJ2-5; 7 bases map to TRBD1. Germline V lookup: CDR1 SGHDT, CDR2 YYEEEE. V lost 4 bases and J lost 1; bases outside the gene matches: 4. The CDR3 has 14 amino acids. The CDR3 bases are TGTGCCAGCAGCCCCTGGGACAGCCAAGAGACCCAGTACTTC. Protein product: CASSPWDSQETQYF. The full variable domain, rest sourced from reference TRBV5-6 and TRBJ2-5, is DAGVTQSPTHLIKTRGQQVTLRCSPKSGHDTVSWYQQALGQGPQFIFQYYEEEERQRGNFPDRFSGHQFPNYSSELNVNALLLGDSALYLCASSPWDSQETQYFGPGTRLLVL.

This clonotype was recorded at least ten times. The chain couples TRBV6-2 or TRBV6-3 to TRBJ2-1, with TRBD2 matching over 10 bases. Germline assignment: CDR1 MNHEY and CDR2 SVGEGT. The CDR3 has 15 residues. Trimming took 3 bases from V and 6 from J; bases not matched to a gene: 5. CDR3 nucleotides: TGTGCCAGCAGTTATCGACTAGCGGGCGCCAATGAGCAGTTCTTC. Residues: CASSYRLAGANEQFF.

This clonotype was counted ten times or more. The chain combines TRBV5-6 with TRBJ2-7; weak D call: TRBD1 (5 bases). Germline V gives CDR1 SGHDT, CDR2 YYEEEE. The CDR3 loop spans 14 amino acids. Deletions cut 2 bases from V and 2 bases from J, with 11 bases between. The CDR3 DNA sequence: TGTGCCAGCAGCTTCTCAGGGATCCCCTACGAGCAGTACTTC. Encoded protein: CASSFSGIPYEQYF.

This clonotype has ten or more counts. The CDR3 nucleotides read TGTGCTAGTGGTTTGCCACAGGGGAAGCAGTACTTC. Protein sequence: CASGLPQGKQYF. The V gene is TRBV12-5, the J gene TRBJ2-7; TRBD1 matches at 7 bases. With V trimmed by 2 bases and J by 8 bases, 3 bases remained unmatched. The CDR3 contains 12 residues. Germline V gene data show CDR1 as LGHNT and CDR2 as FRNRAP.

This clonotype was counted many times. The V and J genes are TRBV6-1 and TRBJ1-2, with 9 bases aligning to TRBD1. CDR1 MNHNS and CDR2 SASEGT come from the germline V gene. The V segment lost 1 base and the J segment 4 bases; nucleotides outside the gene matches: 7. CDR3 size: 16 residues. The CDR3 spells CASSEGTGATFYGYTF. The CDR3, as DNA: TGTGCCAGCAGTGAAGGGACAGGGGCAACCTTCTATGGCTACACCTTC.

There are many counts of this clonotype. This chain uses TRBV2 with TRBJ2-5; a weak D match, TRBD2 (5 bases). The CDR3 has 13 amino acids. V lost 6 bases to trimming and J lost 5 bases, with 13 bases between them. The germline V gene has CDR1 SNHLY and CDR2 FYNNEI. The CDR3 DNA reads as TGTGCCAGCAGGGACTCAGTCCCGGAGACCCAGTACTTC. Protein: CASRDSVPETQYF.

Written as DNA, the CDR3 is TGCAGTGCTAGAGAGACTCCGGGACTAGCGGGAGCGGCCCGGTTCTTC. Its protein product is CSARETPGLAGAARFF. The chain links TRBV20-1 to TRBJ2-1; 14 positions match TRBD2. Per the germline V gene, CDR1 is DFQATT and CDR2 is SNEGSKA (reference sequence). CDR3 length: 16 amino acids. Germline trimming cut 0 bases from V and 15 bases from J; bases unmatched to any gene: 13.

This clonotype was picked up many times. The chain is built from TRBV20-1 and TRBJ1-2; 10 positions agree with TRBD1. Losses at the gene ends were 2 bases for V and 3 bases for J; bases not matched to a gene: 9. The germline V gene has CDR1 DFQATT and CDR2 SNEGSKA (reference sequence). The length of the CDR3 is 16 residues. CDR3 in amino acids: CSARRQGALSDYGYTF. The CDR3 DNA reads as TGCAGTGCTAGAAGACAGGGGGCCCTGAGCGACTATGGCTACACCTTC.

The chain carries TRBV6-2 or TRBV6-3 and TRBJ1-2; no definite D call. This CDR3 is 13 amino acids long. Trimming cost V 2 bases and J 4 bases, with 8 bases left between them. Germline V gene data show CDR1 as MNHEY and CDR2 as SVGEGT. In DNA, the CDR3 is TGTGCCAGCAGTTACGGACGGACCTATGGCTACACCTTC. Its protein is CASSYGRTYGYTF.

This clonotype was recorded many times. The genes are TRBV10-3 and TRBJ2-1; 9 nucleotides align to TRBD2. The CDR3 is made up of 16 amino acids. Germline CDR1 is ENHRY and CDR2 is SYGVKD. V lost 10 bases, J lost 6 bases, and 16 bases stayed unmatched. The CDR3 is CASRQGGLAGSNEQFF. As DNA, the CDR3 is TGTGCCAGCCGACAGGGCGGGCTAGCGGGATCCAATGAGCAGTTCTTC.

This clonotype was observed at least ten times. The genes are TRBV29-1 and TRBJ1-2; D is unresolved. The V end lost 4 bases, the J end lost 0 bases, and 12 bases lay between the germline ends. This CDR3 has 14 residues. The germline V gene has CDR1 SQVTM and CDR2 ANQGSEA. Here the CDR3 reads CSVVAERSNYGYTF. DNA for the CDR3: TGCAGCGTTGTGGCAGAAAGGTCTAACTATGGCTACACCTTC.

This clonotype was recorded at least ten times. The V and J genes are TRBV12-3 or TRBV12-4 and TRBJ1-5; D remains ambiguous. The CDR3 length is 13 residues. V shed 5 bases and J shed 4 bases, with 9 bases lying between them. In DNA, the CDR3 is TGTGCCAGCAGTCTTCCCTCGAATCAGCCCCAGCATTTT. This encodes CASSLPSNQPQHF.

This clonotype showed up just a few times. V is TRBV6-4 and J is TRBJ2-7, with 9 bases fitting TRBD1. The CDR3 contains 14 residues. Germline CDR1 and CDR2: MRHNA and SNTAGT. V lost 6 bases to trimming and J lost 6 bases; unmatched junction nucleotides: 9. The CDR3: CASSRPGQGSEQYF. The CDR3, as DNA: TGTGCCAGCAGCCGACCGGGACAGGGCAGCGAGCAGTACTTC.